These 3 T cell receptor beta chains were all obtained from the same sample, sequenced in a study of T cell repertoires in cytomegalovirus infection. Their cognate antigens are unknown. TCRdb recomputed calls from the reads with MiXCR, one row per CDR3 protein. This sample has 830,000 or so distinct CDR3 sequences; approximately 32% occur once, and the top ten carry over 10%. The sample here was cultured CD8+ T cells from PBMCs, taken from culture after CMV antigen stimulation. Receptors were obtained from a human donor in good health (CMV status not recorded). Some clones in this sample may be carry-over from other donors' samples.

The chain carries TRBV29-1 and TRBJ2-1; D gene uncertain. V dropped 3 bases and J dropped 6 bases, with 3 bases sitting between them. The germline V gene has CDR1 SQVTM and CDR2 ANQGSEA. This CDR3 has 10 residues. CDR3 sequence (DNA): TGCAGCGTTGACGGCAATGAGCAGTTCTTC. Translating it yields CSVDGNEQFF.

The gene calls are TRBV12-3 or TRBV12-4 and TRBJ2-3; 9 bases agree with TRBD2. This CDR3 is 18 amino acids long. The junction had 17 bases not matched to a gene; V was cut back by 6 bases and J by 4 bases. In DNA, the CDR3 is TGTGCCAGCAGCGCCTACCCGACTCTAGCGGGGAGGGCAGATACGCAGTATTTT. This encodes CASSAYPTLAGRADTQYF.

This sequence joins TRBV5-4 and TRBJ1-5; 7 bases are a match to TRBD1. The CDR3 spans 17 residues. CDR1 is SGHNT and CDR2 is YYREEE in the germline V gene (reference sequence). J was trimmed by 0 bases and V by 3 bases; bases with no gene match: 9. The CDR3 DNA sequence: TGTGCCAGCAGCTGGCCCGGGACAGATATTAGCAATCAGCCCCAGCATTTT. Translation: CASSWPGTDISNQPQHF. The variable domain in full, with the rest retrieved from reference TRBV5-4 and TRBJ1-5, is ETGVTQSPTHLIKTRGQQVTLRCSSQSGHNTVSWYQQALGQGPQFIFQYYREEENGRGNFPPRFSGLQFPNYSSELNVNALELDDSALYLCASSWPGTDISNQPQHFGDGTRLSIL.